This T cell receptor beta chain derives from a study of T and B cells in COVID-19 patients. For the study at large: The recovered patients had mostly mild to moderate COVID-19 with outpatient management. Of 20 to 25 active-infection patients, 15 to 18 carried comorbidities linked to unfavorable COVID-19 outcome. At median age around 34 years, recovered patients were younger than active-infection patients at about 67. Study-level points and caveats: The recovered cohort had around 2,000 exclusive TCR clusters, including around 34 low generation probability clusters.

Blood genomic DNA input for TRB amplification was about 240-550 ng. Multiplex PCR with BIOMED2 TRB-A/B primer pools amplified TRB rearrangements. TCRdb ran MiXCR on the multiplex PCR reads and lists one entry per CDR3 protein. Here the sample spans about 3,000 distinct CDR3 sequences, 28% being singletons. The CDR3 covers 16 residues. Germline V gene lookup returns CDR1 MNHEY and CDR2 SVGAGI. V was cut by 5 bases and J by 1 base, with 17 bases left in between. This clonotype is judged large. Its target is unknown. The origin of this receptor is a human donor with active COVID-19. The donor label of this sample is uncertain. V is TRBV6-5 and J is TRBJ2-5, with a possible D match to TRBD1 (7 bases). Sequenced input: blood. The CDR3 nucleotides are TGTGCCAGCAGTGGGGGGACAGTTTATCGCCAAGAGACCCAGTACTTC. This sequence encodes CASSGGTVYRQETQYF.